This T cell receptor (beta chain) was captured by sequencing in a study of shared clonotypes between healthy human individuals (dated by TCRdb to about 2020). Context from the whole study: Two women and a few men aged 18 to 49 years were included in the cohort. For each donor, CD4 naive and CD4 memory were each given three plates, CD8 naive was given two plates, and CD8 memory was given one plate. The study deeply sequenced blood TCR repertoires of 5 or 6 healthy adults to estimate repertoire size and the extent of clonotype sharing between individuals. To increase sequencing depth and limit assay-specific biases, different laboratories used diverse techniques to prepare libraries and sequence TCR repertoires. Per donor, leukapheresis produced somewhere between about 0.9 and 9 billion PBMCs.

Using the deep immunoSEQ assay, TCR CDR3 regions were amplified from genomic DNA by multiplex PCR. Extracted genomic DNA from each cell subset was distributed evenly across all wells of several immunoSEQ 96-well plates, and each plate was treated as a replicate. For sorted subsets, each replicate PCR was loaded with roughly 200 ng genomic DNA, equivalent to approximately 33,000 T cell genomes. Purified libraries were quantified with a Qubit 3.0 fluorometer, sized on a Bioanalyzer 2100, and re-quantified with the KAPA Library Quantification kit. A separate single-read 150-cycle Illumina NextSeq 550 flow cell was used to sequence each immunoSEQ 96-well plate. Regarding the original processing steps: The immunoSEQ output contained only junctional sequences without quality scores, so filtering could not match that applied to full-length reads. To assign V/J genes and CDR3, sequences were annotated using PyIR, a Python wrapper for IgBLAST v1.9, with IMGT germline references. Reads with weak V/J assignments (E-value above 1e-6), missing CDR3, stop codons, out-of-frame junctions, or ambiguous translated residues were removed. V3J clonotypes were defined as sequences sharing the same inferred V gene, J gene, and CDR3 amino acid sequence. Percentage overlap between repertoires was computed as shared unique clonotypes divided by the size of the smaller repertoire. Richness of each repertoire was evaluated using RTK rarefaction, the Chao1 estimator, and Recon v2.1 estimates of unobserved clonotypes. Generation probabilities were computed with OLGA for all TCRbeta clonotypes obtained by the gDNA method from a few donors. The table comes from immuneACCESS by way of TCRdb, which keeps in-frame sequences with V and J called. Part of the clones is missing from these tables; in studies checked, under half for an unresolved V gene and the rest for unknown reasons. The DNA was the basis for D and trimming; V, J and clone size are from that table. This sample lists around 2,000,000 clones; around 96% were detected once. The biggest ten clones account for under 1.5% of the sample.

For the CD8 naive samples, CD45RO-negative cells were positively selected for CCR7, yielding a CD45RA+CCR7+ population from which TemRA cells were excluded. Donors were healthy HIV-negative adults with no recently reported acute infections or vaccinations. Only Caucasian adults living in Nashville, Tennessee, USA were represented among the donors. Blood was obtained by leukapheresis, after which PBMCs were separated by Ficoll-Histopaque density gradient centrifugation and cryopreserved in liquid nitrogen vapor phase. Purity and quantity of every magnetically sorted T cell population were checked by analytical flow cytometry. From each sorted fraction, genomic DNA was isolated and quantified by UV absorbance on a Nanodrop 2000c. As concerns this clone: Its cognate antigen has yet to be identified. Qualities for individual bases were not recorded, and no much larger clone is one base off.

From the germline V gene, CDR1 is ENHRY and CDR2 is SYGVKD. V is pruned by 5 bases and J by 4 bases, leaving 6 bases of the junction without a gene match. The CDR3 runs 14 residues from the cysteine to the phenylalanine. Solely the CDR3 DNA is kept, with 42 bases framed from the first base. Points the paper makes about the study in general: Sharing across four donors was observed for approximately 4.6% of naive CD4, 3.5% of naive CD8, 2% to 2.5% of memory CD4, and about 0.4% of memory CD8 clonotypes. Clonotypes shared by all four sorted-subset donors showed higher generation probabilities than non-shared clonotypes. Incomplete sequencing was indicated by rarefaction of sorted-subset datasets, despite the large sequencing depth. Only blood was sampled, and tissue TCR repertoires likely differ from those in blood. Estimated clonotype richness was generally larger for naive than for memory subsets. Based on pairwise subsampling, the degree of clonotype sharing among donors was expected to be affected by sequencing depth. The genetic and exposure-history diversity represented was limited by the small number of donors.

The rearrangement joined TRBV10-3 to TRBJ1-2, with 8 bases in between that match TRBD1. Sequenced sample: naive CD8+ T cells sorted from blood. The cell subset or site label, read with the paper, signifies: CD45RA+CCR7+. This TCR was sampled from a man aged 18 to 29 in good health. CDR3 sequence: CAISWEDRAYGYTF. The nucleotide sequence reads as follows: TGTGCCATCAGTTGGGAGGACAGGGCCTATGGCTACACCTTC.